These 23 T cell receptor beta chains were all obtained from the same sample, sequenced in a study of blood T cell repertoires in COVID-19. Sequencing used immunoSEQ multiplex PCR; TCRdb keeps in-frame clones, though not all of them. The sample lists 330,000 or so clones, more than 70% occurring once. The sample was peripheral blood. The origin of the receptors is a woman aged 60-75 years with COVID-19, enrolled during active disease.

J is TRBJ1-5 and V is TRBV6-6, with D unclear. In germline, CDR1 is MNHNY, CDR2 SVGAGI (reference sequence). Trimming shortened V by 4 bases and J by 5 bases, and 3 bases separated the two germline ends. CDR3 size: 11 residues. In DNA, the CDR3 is TGTGCCAGCAGTTCAGATCAGCCCCAGCATTTT. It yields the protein CASSSDQPQHF.

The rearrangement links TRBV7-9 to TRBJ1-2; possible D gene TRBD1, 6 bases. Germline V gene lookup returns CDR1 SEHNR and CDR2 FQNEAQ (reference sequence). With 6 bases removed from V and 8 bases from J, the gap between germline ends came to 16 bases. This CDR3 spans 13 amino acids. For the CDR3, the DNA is TGTGCCAGCAGATCTACAGGGTCTGGGGGCTACACCTTC. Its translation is CASRSTGSGGYTF.

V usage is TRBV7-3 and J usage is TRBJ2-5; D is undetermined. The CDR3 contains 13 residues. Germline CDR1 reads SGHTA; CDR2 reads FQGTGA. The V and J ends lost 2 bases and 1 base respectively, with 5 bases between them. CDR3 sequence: CASSLFGQETQYF. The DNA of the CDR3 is TGTGCCAGCAGCTTATTCGGCCAAGAGACCCAGTACTTC.

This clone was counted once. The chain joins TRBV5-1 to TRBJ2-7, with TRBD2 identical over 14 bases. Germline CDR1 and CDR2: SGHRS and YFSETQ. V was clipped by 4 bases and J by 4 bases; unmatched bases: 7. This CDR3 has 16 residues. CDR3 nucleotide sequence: TGCGCCAGCAGCGAGGGACTAGCGGGGGAGAGGTACGAGCAGTACTTC. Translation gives CASSEGLAGERYEQYF.

The CDR3 nucleotides read TGCAGCGTTGGCCAGGGATACTATGGCTACACCTTC. This translates into CSVGQGYYGYTF. The J gene is TRBJ1-2, the V gene TRBV29-1, with D possibly TRBD1 on 5 matching bases. The CDR3 sequence is 12 residues long. V was clipped by 4 bases and J by 3 bases, with 9 bases between them. Germline V CDR1 and CDR2: SQVTM, ANQGSEA.

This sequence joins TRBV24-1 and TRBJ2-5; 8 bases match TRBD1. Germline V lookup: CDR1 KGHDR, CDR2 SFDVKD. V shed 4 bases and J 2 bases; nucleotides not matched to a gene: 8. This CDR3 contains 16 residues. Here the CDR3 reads CATSENGRGQQETQYF. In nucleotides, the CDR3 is TGTGCCACCAGTGAAAACGGCAGGGGGCAACAAGAGACCCAGTACTTC.

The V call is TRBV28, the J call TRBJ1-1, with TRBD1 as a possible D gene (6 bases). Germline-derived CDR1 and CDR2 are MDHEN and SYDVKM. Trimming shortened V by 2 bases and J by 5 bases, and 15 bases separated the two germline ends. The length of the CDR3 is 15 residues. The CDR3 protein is CASSLSGGVGTEAFF. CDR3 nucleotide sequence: TGTGCCAGCAGTTTAAGCGGGGGCGTCGGGACTGAAGCTTTCTTT. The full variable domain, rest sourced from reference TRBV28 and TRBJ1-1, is DVKVTQSSRYLVKRTGEKVFLECVQDMDHENMFWYRQDPGLGLRLIYFSYDVKMKEKGDIPEGYSVSREKKERFSLILESASTNQTSMYLCASSLSGGVGTEAFFGQGTRLTVV.

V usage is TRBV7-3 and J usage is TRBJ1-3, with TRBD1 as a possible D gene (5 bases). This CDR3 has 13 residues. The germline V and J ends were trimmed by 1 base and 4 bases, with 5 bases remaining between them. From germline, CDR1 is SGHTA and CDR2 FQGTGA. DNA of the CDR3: TGTGCCAGCAGCTTAAGACAGGGAAACACCATATATTTT. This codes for CASSLRQGNTIYF.

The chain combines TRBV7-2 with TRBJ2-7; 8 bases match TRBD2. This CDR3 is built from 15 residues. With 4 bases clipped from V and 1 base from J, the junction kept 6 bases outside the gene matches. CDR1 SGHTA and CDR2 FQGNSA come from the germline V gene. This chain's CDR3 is CASSSGLAVSYEQYF. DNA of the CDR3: TGTGCCAGCAGCTCCGGACTAGCTGTATCCTACGAGCAGTACTTC.

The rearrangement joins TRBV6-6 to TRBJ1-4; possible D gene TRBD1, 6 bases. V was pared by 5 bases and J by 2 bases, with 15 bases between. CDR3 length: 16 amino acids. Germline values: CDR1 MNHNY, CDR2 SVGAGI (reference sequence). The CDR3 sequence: CASSMRTVSTNEKLFF. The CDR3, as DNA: TGTGCCAGCAGTATGAGGACAGTTTCTACTAATGAAAAACTGTTTTTT.

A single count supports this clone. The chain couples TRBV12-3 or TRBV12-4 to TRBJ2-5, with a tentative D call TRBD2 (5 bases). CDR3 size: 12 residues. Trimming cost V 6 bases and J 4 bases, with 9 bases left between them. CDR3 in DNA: TGTGCCAGCAGCCGGACTGCAGAGACCCAGTACTTC. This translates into CASSRTAETQYF.

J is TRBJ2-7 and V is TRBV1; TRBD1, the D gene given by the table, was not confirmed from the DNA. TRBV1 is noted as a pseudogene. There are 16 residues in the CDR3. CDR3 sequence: CTSSPQGKVPADEQYF. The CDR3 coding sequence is TGCACCAGCAGCCCCCAGGGTAAGGTACCCGCGGACGAGCAGTACTTC.

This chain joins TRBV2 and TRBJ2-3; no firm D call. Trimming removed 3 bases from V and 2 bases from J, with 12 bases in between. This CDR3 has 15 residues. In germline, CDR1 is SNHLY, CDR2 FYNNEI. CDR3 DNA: TGTGCCAGCAGTGAGCGGCGACTTACCACAGATACGCAGTATTTT. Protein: CASSERRLTTDTQYF.

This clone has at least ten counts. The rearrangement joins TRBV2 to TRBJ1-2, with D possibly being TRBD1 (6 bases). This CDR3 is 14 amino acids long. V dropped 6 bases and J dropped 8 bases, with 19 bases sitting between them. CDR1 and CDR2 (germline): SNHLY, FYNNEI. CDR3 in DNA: TGTGCCAGCAGCCCCAGGGGTGAGGAGTACGGCTACACCTTC. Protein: CASSPRGEEYGYTF.

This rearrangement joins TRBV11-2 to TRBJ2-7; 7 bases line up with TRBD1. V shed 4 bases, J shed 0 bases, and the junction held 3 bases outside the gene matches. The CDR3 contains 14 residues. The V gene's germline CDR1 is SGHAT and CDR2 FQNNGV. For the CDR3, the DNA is TGTGCCAGCAGCTCGGACAGGATCTCCTACGAGCAGTACTTC. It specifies CASSSDRISYEQYF.

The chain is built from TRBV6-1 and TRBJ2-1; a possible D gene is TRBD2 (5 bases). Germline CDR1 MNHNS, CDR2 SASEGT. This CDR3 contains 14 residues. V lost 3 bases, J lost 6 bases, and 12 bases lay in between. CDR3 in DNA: TGTGCCAGCAGTGACGGGATCCCCCGCAATGAGCAGTTCTTC. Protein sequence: CASSDGIPRNEQFF.

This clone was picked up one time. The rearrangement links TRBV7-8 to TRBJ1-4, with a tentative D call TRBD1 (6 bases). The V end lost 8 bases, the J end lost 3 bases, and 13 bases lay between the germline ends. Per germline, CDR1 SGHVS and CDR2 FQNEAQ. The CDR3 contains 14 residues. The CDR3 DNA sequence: TGTGCCAGCGGGGGGGGGCAGCCTAATGAAAAACTGTTTTTT. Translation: CASGGGQPNEKLFF. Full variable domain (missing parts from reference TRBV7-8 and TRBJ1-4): GAGVSQSPRYKVAKRGQDVALRCDPISGHVSLFWYQQALGQGPEFLTYFQNEAQLDKSGLPSDRFFAERPEGSVSTLKIQRTQQEDSAVYLCASGGGQPNEKLFFGSGTQLSVL.

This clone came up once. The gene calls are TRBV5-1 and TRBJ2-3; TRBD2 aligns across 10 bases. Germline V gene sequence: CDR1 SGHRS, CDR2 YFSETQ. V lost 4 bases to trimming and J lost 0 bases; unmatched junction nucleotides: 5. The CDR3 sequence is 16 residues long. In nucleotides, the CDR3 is TGCGCCAGCAGCCCCGCTAGCGGGGGCAGCACAGATACGCAGTATTTT. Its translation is CASSPASGGSTDTQYF. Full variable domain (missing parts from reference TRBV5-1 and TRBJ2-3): KAGVTQTPRYLIKTRGQQVTLSCSPISGHRSVSWYQQTPGQGLQFLFEYFSETQRNKGNFPGRFSGRQFSNSRSEMNVSTLELGDSALYLCASSPASGGSTDTQYFGPGTRLTVL.

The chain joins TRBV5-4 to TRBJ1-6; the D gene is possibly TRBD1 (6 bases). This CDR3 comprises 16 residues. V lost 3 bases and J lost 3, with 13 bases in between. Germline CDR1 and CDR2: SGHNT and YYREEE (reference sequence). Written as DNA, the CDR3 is TGTGCCAGCAGCTCGGACAGCGGTTTCTATAATTCACCCCTCCACTTT. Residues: CASSSDSGFYNSPLHF. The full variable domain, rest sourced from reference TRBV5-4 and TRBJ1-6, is ETGVTQSPTHLIKTRGQQVTLRCSSQSGHNTVSWYQQALGQGPQFIFQYYREEENGRGNFPPRFSGLQFPNYSSELNVNALELDDSALYLCASSSDSGFYNSPLHFGNGTRLTVT.

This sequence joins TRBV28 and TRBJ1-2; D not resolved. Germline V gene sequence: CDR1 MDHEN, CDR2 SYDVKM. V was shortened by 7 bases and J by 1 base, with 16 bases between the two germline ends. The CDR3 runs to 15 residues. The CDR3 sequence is CASTLGSVGNYGYTF. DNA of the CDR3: TGTGCCAGCACCCTGGGCTCCGTCGGTAACTATGGCTACACCTTC.

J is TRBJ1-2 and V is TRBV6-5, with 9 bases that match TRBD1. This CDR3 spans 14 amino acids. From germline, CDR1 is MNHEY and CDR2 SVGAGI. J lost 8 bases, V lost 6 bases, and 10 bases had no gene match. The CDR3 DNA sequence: TGTGCCAGCAGCCCGAGTACAGGGGGCGAGGGCTACACCTTC. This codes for CASSPSTGGEGYTF.

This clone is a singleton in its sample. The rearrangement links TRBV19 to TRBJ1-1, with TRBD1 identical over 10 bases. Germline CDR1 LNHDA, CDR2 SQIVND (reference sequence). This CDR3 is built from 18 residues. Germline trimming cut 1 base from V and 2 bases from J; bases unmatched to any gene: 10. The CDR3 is CASSIVGLTGGLNTEAFF. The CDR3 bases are TGTGCCAGTAGTATAGTTGGGTTGACAGGGGGCTTAAACACTGAAGCTTTCTTT.

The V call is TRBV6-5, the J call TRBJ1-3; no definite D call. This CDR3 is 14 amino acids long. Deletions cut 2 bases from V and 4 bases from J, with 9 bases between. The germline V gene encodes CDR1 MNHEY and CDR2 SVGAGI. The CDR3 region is CASSYGRDGNTIYF. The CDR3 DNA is TGTGCCAGCAGTTACGGGAGAGACGGAAACACCATATATTTT.